Below are 8 T cell receptor beta chains sequenced from a single sample in a study of cytomegalovirus exposure and HLA in healthy donors. The study ran its PCR with 60 Vbeta and 13 Jbeta primers. Only in-frame clones appear in the TCRdb table, and some are missing; sequencing was by immunoSEQ multiplex PCR. In the table there are about 140,000 clones, 75% to 90% of which are singletons. Source material: PBMCs. These receptor sequences come from a female donor in good health and CMV-seronegative.

This chain uses TRBV19 with TRBJ1-5, with 9 bases matching TRBD1. CDR1 and CDR2 from the germline V gene are LNHDA and SQIVND (reference sequence). The CDR3 has 14 residues. V lost 3 bases, J lost 6 bases, and 3 bases stayed unmatched. The CDR3 nucleotides are TGTGCCAGTAGTATCACAGGGGGCAGTCAGCCCCAGCATTTT. Translation gives CASSITGGSQPQHF. Full variable domain (outside the CDR3, taken from reference TRBV19 and TRBJ1-5): DGGITQSPKYLFRKEGQNVTLSCEQNLNHDAMYWYRQDPGQGLRLIYYSQIVNDFQKGDIAEGYSVSREKKESFPLTVTSAQKNPTAFYLCASSITGGSQPQHFGDGTRLSIL.

Details on this clone: An end of the junction differs from the germline gene, which may be a read error. V and J are TRBV7-7 and TRBJ1-4; D call uncertain. The CDR3 loop spans 13 amino acids. Germline CDR1 is SSHAT and CDR2 is FNYEAQ (reference sequence). The CDR3 coding sequence is TGTGCTAGCAGCCCGTCGGCTAATGAAAAACTGTTTTTT. Translated, it gives CASSPSANEKLFF.

The rearrangement uses TRBV19 and TRBJ2-1; perhaps TRBD2 as D (6 bases). CDR3 size: 15 residues. Germline loops: CDR1 LNHDA, CDR2 SQIVND (reference sequence). V lost 6 bases, J lost 8 bases, and 20 bases lay in between. CDR3 DNA sequence: TGTGCCAGTAGGATTGGGACTGGTCTTGGGGATGAGCAGTTCTTC. It translates to CASRIGTGLGDEQFF.

The chain recombines TRBV28 with TRBJ1-4, with TRBD1 identical over 9 bases. The CDR3 contains 14 residues. The ends lost 7 bases at V and 7 bases at J; junction bases unmatched: 7. CDR1 and CDR2 (germline): MDHEN, SYDVKM. The chain's CDR3 is CASTRPGQGEKLFF. The CDR3 region has the DNA TGTGCCAGCACCCGTCCGGGACAGGGTGAAAAACTGTTTTTT.

The chain is built from TRBV10-3 and TRBJ2-5; 9 bases map to TRBD2. This CDR3 comprises 16 residues. Germline CDR1 is ENHRY and CDR2 is SYGVKD. J lost 5 bases, V lost 7 bases, and 14 bases had no gene match. CDR3 loop: CAIKATSGQLGETQYF. DNA of the CDR3: TGTGCCATCAAGGCGACTAGCGGTCAGCTGGGGGAGACCCAGTACTTC.

This clone turned up a few times. The chain combines TRBV4-1 with TRBJ2-1; 10 nucleotides match TRBD2. The germline V gene has CDR1 MGHRA and CDR2 YSYEKL. The CDR3 covers 17 residues. After removal of 4 bases from V and 10 bases from J, the junction contained 16 bases not matched to a gene. As DNA, the CDR3 is TGCGCCAGCAGCCCCATCCTCTCAGCGGGAGGGCCAGCGGAGCAGTTCTTC. Protein sequence: CASSPILSAGGPAEQFF.

The CDR3 sequence: CAWTPLKSYEQYF. CDR3 nucleotides: TGTGCCTGGACCCCGCTAAAATCGTACGAGCAGTACTTC. V usage is TRBV30 and J usage is TRBJ2-7; D is unresolved. The CDR3 sequence is 13 residues long. V was trimmed by 4 bases and J by 4 bases, leaving 14 bases between them. Germline values: CDR1 GTSNPN, CDR2 SVGIG (reference sequence).

The chain joins TRBV6-1 to TRBJ2-2, with a weak D call TRBD1 (6 bases). The CDR3 is made up of 13 amino acids. Between the trimmed V and J ends, which lost 4 bases and 6 bases, there was a span of 9 bases. Germline V gene data show CDR1 as MNHNS and CDR2 as SASEGT. The CDR3 DNA follows: TGTGCCAGCAGTGTACAGGGTGCCGGGGAGCTGTTTTTT. Its protein is CASSVQGAGELFF.